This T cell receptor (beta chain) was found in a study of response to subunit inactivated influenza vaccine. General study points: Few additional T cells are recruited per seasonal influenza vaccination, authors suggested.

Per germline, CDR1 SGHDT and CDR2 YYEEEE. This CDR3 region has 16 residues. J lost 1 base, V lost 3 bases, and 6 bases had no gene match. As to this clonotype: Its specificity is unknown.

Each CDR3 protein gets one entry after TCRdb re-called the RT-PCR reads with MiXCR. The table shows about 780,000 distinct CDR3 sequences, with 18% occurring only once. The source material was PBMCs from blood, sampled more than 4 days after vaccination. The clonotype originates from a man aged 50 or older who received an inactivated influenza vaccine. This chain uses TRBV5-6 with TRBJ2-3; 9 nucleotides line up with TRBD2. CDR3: CASSWGSSGGTDTQYF. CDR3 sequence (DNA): TGTGCCAGCAGCTGGGGCTCTAGCGGGGGCACAGATACGCAGTATTTT.